The 5 T cell receptor beta chains reported below all come from one sample, sequenced in a study of PD-1 blockade in classical Hodgkin lymphoma. Time point specified: cycle 4 day 1 (C4D1), after about 6 weeks of nivolumab. Every patient had relapsed following autologous stem cell transplantation, and cohorts differed in brentuximab vedotin exposure. CD8+ T cells were isolated from thawed PBMCs by magnetic negative selection. TCRdb keeps only in-frame clones here, not all; method: immunoSEQ multiplex PCR. The table includes about 4,000 clones, over 60% detected once. The sample in question was CD8+ T cells from blood, obtained before the fourth cycle of nivolumab. All receptors come from a human donor with classical Hodgkin lymphoma.

Relative to its sample, this clone is large. At the DNA level, this CDR3 is encoded by other sequences in the same sample as well. This rearrangement joins TRBV20-1 to TRBJ2-1; no reliable D call. V lost 5 bases and J 7 bases, leaving 6 bases between the germline ends. The CDR3 contains 10 residues. CDR1 is DFQATT, CDR2 SNEGSKA, per germline (reference sequence). CDR3 residues: CSAQENEQFF. CDR3 bases: TGCAGTGCTCAAGAAAATGAGCAGTTCTTC.

CDR3 DNA: TGTGCCAGCAGCTTAGGTTACGGGGAAGGGGATTCACCCCTCCACTTT. It is translated as CASSLGYGEGDSPLHF. The chain joins TRBV11-2 to TRBJ1-6; the D gene is possibly TRBD1 (5 bases). Trimming removed 1 base at V and 8 bases at J, with 15 bases between. Germline CDR1 is SGHAT and CDR2 is FQNNGV. The CDR3 is 16 amino acids. Full variable domain (rest looked up from reference TRBV11-2 and TRBJ1-6): EAGVAQSPRYKIIEKRQSVAFWCNPISGHATLYWYQQILGQGPKLLIQFQNNGVVDDSQLPKDRFSAERLKGVDSTLKIQPAKLEDSAVYLCASSLGYGEGDSPLHFGNGTRLTVT.

The chain joins TRBV5-4 to TRBJ1-1; D is uncertain. Per the germline V gene, CDR1 is SGHNT and CDR2 is YYREEE (reference sequence). The CDR3 contains 13 residues. V lost 0 bases, J lost 3 bases, and 6 bases lay in between. The CDR3 sequence: CASSLAAHTEAFF. The CDR3 DNA reads as TGTGCCAGCAGCTTGGCAGCTCACACTGAAGCTTTCTTT.

The V call is TRBV7-9, the J call TRBJ2-1, with D maybe TRBD2 (5 bases). The germline V gene has CDR1 SEHNR and CDR2 FQNEAQ (reference sequence). The CDR3 extends over 15 amino acids. Deletions cut 1 base from V and 2 bases from J, with 9 bases between. CDR3 in amino acids: CASSLVPGTYNEQFF. CDR3 sequence (DNA): TGTGCCAGCAGCTTAGTCCCGGGGACCTACAATGAGCAGTTCTTC. The full variable domain, completed using reference TRBV7-9 and TRBJ2-1, is DTGVSQNPRHKITKRGQNVTFRCDPISEHNRLYWYRQTLGQGPEFLTYFQNEAQLEKSRLLSDRFSAERPKGSFSTLEIQRTEQGDSAMYLCASSLVPGTYNEQFFGPGTRLTVL.

J is TRBJ1-5 and V is TRBV11-1; maybe TRBD1 (6 bases). The V gene's germline CDR1 is SGHAT and CDR2 FQDESV (reference sequence). V was pared by 6 bases and J by 3 bases, with 12 bases between. The CDR3 runs to 14 residues. The CDR3 is CASRDTGFNQPQHF. CDR3 in DNA: TGTGCCAGCAGGGACACAGGGTTCAATCAGCCCCAGCATTTT.